This TCR beta chain was profiled in a study of PD-L1 blockade in urothelial cancer. As for the study in general: Bladder-origin urothelial cancer in males covered twenty-five of 29 patients. Blood yielded a median of about 140,000 T cells per sample.

Method: immunoSEQ multiplex PCR; TCRdb's copy keeps in-frame clones and lacks some. This table holds roughly 62,000 clones, over 75% found once. The CDR3 contains 14 residues. Germline V gene lookup returns CDR1 SGHRS and CDR2 YFSETQ. Trimming cost V 7 bases and J 7 bases; bases outside gene matches: 9. Sequencing was performed on PBMCs, taken around atezolizumab (anti-PD-L1) treatment. The receptor was derived from a man between 65 and 79 years old with urothelial cancer. J is TRBJ2-1 and V is TRBV5-1, with 9 nucleotides matching TRBD2. CDR3 region: CASSRLADSNEQFF. The CDR3 coding sequence is TGCGCCAGCTCCCGACTAGCGGACTCGAATGAGCAGTTCTTC.